This is a list of T cell receptor beta chains from one sample in a study of regulatory T cells in long-lasting Graves disease. TCRdb called the multiplex PCR reads again in MiXCR, with one record for every CDR3 protein. This sample has more than 350,000 distinct CDR3 sequences, with around 20% found just once. The starting material was peripheral blood mononuclear cells (PBMCs), obtained when the disease was refractory, from a patient treated with antithyroid drugs. The source is a female donor with Graves disease. CDR3s include the opening cysteine and the closing phenylalanine or tryptophan. The order of the fields is V gene, clone size, D gene, J gene, CDR3 protein, CDR3 DNA. D genes are given only for firm matches. Clone size is not always given. Where it is, it says once, few, many or a class for expanded clones.

>TRBV7-8|few|TRBD1|TRBJ2-7
CASSLGGTGGKSHNYEQYF
TGTGCCAGCAGCTTAGGTGGGACAGGGGGCAAGTCCCACAACTACGAGCAGTACTTC
>TRBV2|.|TRBD2|TRBJ2-7
CASSVTLLAAAYEQYF
TGTGCCAGCAGTGTTACTCTCCTAGCGGCAGCCTACGAGCAGTACTTC
>TRBV6-1|.|.|TRBJ1-4
CASSPSSPGWSSREKLFF
TGTGCCAGCAGCCCCTCCTCCCCCGGGTGGAGTTCGAGGGAAAAACTGTTTTTT
>TRBV6-5|.|.|TRBJ1-6
CASSYSRGGTPLHF
TGTGCCAGCAGTTACTCCAGGGGAGGGACACCCCTCCACTTT
>TRBV6-1|many|.|TRBJ2-7
CASSDRDYEQYF
TGTGCCAGCAGTGACCGGGACTACGAGCAGTACTTC
>TRBV3-1|few|TRBD1|TRBJ1-4
CASSQWDRTNEKLFF
TGTGCCAGCAGCCAATGGGACAGGACTAATGAAAAACTGTTTTTT
>TRBV30|many|.|TRBJ1-5
CAWSSDSNQPQHF
TGTGCCTGGAGTAGTGATAGCAATCAGCCCCAGCATTTT
>TRBV5-6|few|.|TRBJ1-2
CASSLGPADYGYTF
TGTGCCAGCAGCTTGGGTCCGGCGGACTATGGCTACACCTTC
>TRBV11-2|.|TRBD2|TRBJ2-3
CASSQLAGGPPDTQYF
TGTGCCAGCAGCCAACTAGCGGGAGGGCCGCCAGATACGCAGTATTTT
>TRBV25-1|many|.|TRBJ2-5
CASSEDQSQETQYF
TGTGCCAGCAGTGAAGACCAGAGCCAAGAGACCCAGTACTTC
>TRBV5-1|many|TRBD1|TRBJ1-2
CASQRGTGGRDYGYTF
TGCGCCAGCCAACGAGGGACAGGGGGCCGGGACTATGGCTACACCTTC
>TRBV5-6|many|TRBD1|TRBJ2-6
CASSFRDRAAGANVLTF
TGTGCCAGCAGCTTCCGGGACAGGGCAGCAGGGGCCAACGTCCTGACTTTC
>TRBV30|.|.|TRBJ1-4
CARSVTNEKLFF
TGTGCCCGGAGTGTAACTAATGAAAAACTGTTTTTT
>TRBV6-2/TRBV6-3|many|.|TRBJ2-5
CASSETETQYF
TGTGCCAGCAGCGAAACGGAGACCCAGTACTTC
>TRBV5-5|few|.|TRBJ2-7
CASSLGRQTNTYEQYF
TGTGCCAGCAGCTTGGGTCGGCAGACCAACACCTACGAGCAGTACTTC
>TRBV28|once|.|TRBJ2-3
CASSGYRANTQYF
TGTGCCAGCAGTGGATACAGGGCAAATACGCAGTATTTT
>TRBV7-2|.|TRBD1|TRBJ1-6
CASSRQTGVSNSPLHF
TGTGCCAGCAGCCGGCAGACAGGGGTCTCTAATTCACCCCTCCACTTT
>TRBV7-9|few|.|TRBJ1-5
CASSRGGQNQPQHF
TGTGCCAGCAGCCGTGGAGGGCAGAATCAGCCCCAGCATTTT
>TRBV28|.|.|TRBJ1-2
CASSLPQTGSLGGYTF
TGTGCCAGCAGTTTACCCCAGACAGGATCCTTAGGGGGCTACACCTTC
>TRBV5-1|.|TRBD2|TRBJ2-2
CASSRTSGSNTGELFF
TGCGCCAGCAGCCGGACTAGCGGGTCGAACACCGGGGAGCTGTTTTTT
>TRBV20-1|many|TRBD2|TRBJ2-7
CSARILAANYEQYF
TGCAGTGCTAGGATCCTAGCGGCAAACTACGAGCAGTACTTC
>TRBV7-6|many|.|TRBJ1-1
CASSSGVTYTEAFF
TGTGCCAGCAGCTCGGGGGTAACCTACACTGAAGCTTTCTTT
>TRBV28|many|.|TRBJ1-2
CASSFGGVNYGYTF
TGTGCCAGCAGTTTCGGGGGGGTTAACTATGGCTACACCTTC
>TRBV28|many|.|TRBJ1-2
CASLISGVGYGYTF
TGTGCCAGCCTGATCTCGGGAGTTGGCTATGGCTACACCTTC
>TRBV29-1|many|.|TRBJ2-7
CSVIGMAYEQYF
TGCAGCGTAATCGGGATGGCCTACGAGCAGTACTTC
>TRBV28|many|TRBD1|TRBJ2-6
CASSPGQGILRGANVLTF
TGTGCCAGCAGTCCCGGACAGGGGATTCTCCGTGGGGCCAACGTCCTGACTTTC
>TRBV11-1|few|.|TRBJ1-1
CASSLQSGLNTEAFF
TGTGCCAGCAGCCTACAGTCCGGACTGAACACTGAAGCTTTCTTT
>TRBV30|.|.|TRBJ2-5
CAWSVGGGIQEAQYF
TGTGCCTGGAGTGTCGGAGGCGGAATCCAAGAGGCCCAGTACTTC
>TRBV28|.|.|TRBJ1-2
CASTLGWQNYGYTF
TGTGCCAGCACCCTAGGGTGGCAGAACTATGGCTACACCTTC
>TRBV28|many|.|TRBJ2-7
CASSLSQGRPYEQYF
TGTGCCAGCAGTTTATCACAGGGAAGGCCCTACGAGCAGTACTTC
>TRBV10-3|few|.|TRBJ1-1
CAIRRVSDTEAFF
TGTGCCATCAGACGGGTCTCCGACACTGAAGCTTTCTTT
>TRBV9|.|.|TRBJ2-7
CASSPGGSAYEQYF
TGTGCCAGCAGCCCCGGTGGGAGCGCCTACGAGCAGTACTTC
>TRBV7-9|.|.|TRBJ1-4
CASSPYLVLGTNEKLFF
TGTGCCAGCAGCCCTTATCTGGTTTTAGGAACTAATGAAAAACTGTTTTTT
>TRBV11-1|.|.|TRBJ1-1
CASSLGMTGNTEAFF
TGTGCCAGCAGCTTAGGGATGACAGGGAACACTGAAGCTTTCTTT
>TRBV5-1|few|.|TRBJ1-1
CASSSPGFKNTEAFF
TGCGCCAGCAGCTCCCCGGGGTTTAAGAACACTGAAGCTTTCTTT
>TRBV2|many|.|TRBJ1-2
CASSEGDTELGGYTF
TGTGCCAGCAGTGAAGGGGACACGGAACTCGGCGGCTACACCTTC
>TRBV7-7|few|.|TRBJ1-1
CASSLVKGNTEAFF
TGTGCCAGCAGCTTAGTAAAGGGGAACACTGAAGCTTTCTTT
>TRBV5-1|many|.|TRBJ1-1
CASSLVAGQNTEAFF
TGCGCCAGCAGCTTGGTCGCAGGTCAGAACACTGAAGCTTTCTTT
>TRBV28|many|.|TRBJ1-6
CASNPSYNSPLHF
TGTGCCAGCAACCCCTCCTATAATTCACCCCTCCACTTT
>TRBV11-2|many|.|TRBJ2-5
CASSFRVAETQYF
TGTGCCAGCAGCTTCCGTGTGGCCGAGACCCAGTACTTC
>TRBV7-2|many|TRBD1|TRBJ1-1
CASNTGGSTEAFF
TGTGCCAGCAACACAGGGGGCTCGACTGAAGCTTTCTTT
>TRBV4-1|.|TRBD2|TRBJ2-4
CASSLGLAGGLAKNIQYF
TGCGCCAGCAGCCTCGGGCTAGCGGGGGGACTAGCCAAAAACATTCAGTACTTC
>TRBV2|few|.|TRBJ2-1
CASSSGPQFF
TGTGCCAGCAGTTCGGGGCCGCAGTTCTTC
>TRBV2|.|.|TRBJ2-3
CASSEVGLTDTQYF
TGTGCCAGCAGTGAGGTTGGCCTCACAGATACGCAGTATTTT
>TRBV20-1|few|.|TRBJ2-1
CSAHRLTGPEYNEQFF
TGCAGTGCCCACCGCCTGACAGGCCCCGAATACAATGAGCAGTTCTTC